Each of the 6 T cell receptor beta chains below was sequenced from the same sample in a study of OX40 agonist ivuxolimab in advanced cancers. The repertoire was sequenced with immunoSEQ multiplex PCR; TCRdb's copy has only in-frame clones and lacks some. The sample shows about 32,000 clones, about 93% of them seen only once. This material consisted of CD4+ or CD8+ T cells sorted from blood, taken in a trial of the OX40 agonist ivuxolimab. The receptors stem from an adult with an advanced solid tumor such as melanoma, head and neck, liver or kidney cancer.

This clone was found a few times. V is TRBV15 and J is TRBJ2-3; unclear D gene. The CDR3 is 18 residues long. The V gene lost 0 bases and the J gene lost 1 base, with 17 bases spanning the gap. Germline lookup yields CDR1 LNHNV and CDR2 YYDKDF (reference sequence). In nucleotides, the CDR3 is TGTGCCACCAGCAGAGATAGTGAGCTAGAAATGGGCACAGATACGCAGTATTTT. Amino acid sequence: CATSRDSELEMGTDTQYF.

This rearrangement joins TRBV19 to TRBJ2-5, with 8 bases identical to TRBD1. Germline loops: CDR1 LNHDA, CDR2 SQIVND (reference sequence). Trimming took 5 bases from V and 4 from J; bases not matched to a gene: 12. The CDR3 runs 16 residues. CDR3 sequence reads: CASSGDRGSVGETQYF. In DNA, the CDR3 is TGTGCCAGTAGTGGCGACAGGGGCTCGGTGGGAGAGACCCAGTACTTC.

V is TRBV9 and J is TRBJ2-7; TRBD2 matches at 10 bases. Per the germline V gene, CDR1 is SGDLS and CDR2 is YYNGEE. CDR3 length: 15 residues. The junction had 3 bases not matched to a gene; V was cut back by 0 bases and J by 3 bases. In nucleotides, the CDR3 is TGTGCCAGCAGCGTAGCGGGACTAGCGAGCTACGAGCAGTACTTC. It specifies CASSVAGLASYEQYF.

In its sample, this clone was seen once. The chain uses TRBV28 and TRBJ2-3, with D hard to call. V was shortened by 6 bases and J by 2 bases, with 9 bases between the two germline ends. The germline gives CDR1 MDHEN, CDR2 SYDVKM. The CDR3 spans 13 residues. The CDR3 region has the DNA TGTGCCAGCAGCCTTCAGCCCACAGATACGCAGTATTTT. This translates into CASSLQPTDTQYF.

The chain carries TRBV7-3 and TRBJ2-2, with D perhaps given as TRBD1 or TRBD2 (5 bases each). The CDR3 extends over 13 amino acids. In germline, CDR1 is SGHTA, CDR2 FQGTGA. The V and J ends lost 6 bases and 6 bases respectively, with 11 bases between them. CDR3 DNA sequence: TGTGCCAGCAGTCTGGGGGTATCCGGGGAGCTGTTTTTT. This sequence encodes CASSLGVSGELFF.

In this sample, this clone turned up a few times. The gene calls are TRBV7-2 and TRBJ2-7, with TRBD1 matching 7 bases. The CDR3 has 15 amino acids. V trimming: 4 bases; J trimming: 2 bases; junction bases outside the gene matches: 8. CDR1 and CDR2 (germline): SGHTA, FQGNSA. The DNA for the CDR3 is TGTGCCAGCAGCTCCCACAGGGGACGAACCTACGAGCAGTACGTC. Residues: CASSSHRGRTYEQYV.